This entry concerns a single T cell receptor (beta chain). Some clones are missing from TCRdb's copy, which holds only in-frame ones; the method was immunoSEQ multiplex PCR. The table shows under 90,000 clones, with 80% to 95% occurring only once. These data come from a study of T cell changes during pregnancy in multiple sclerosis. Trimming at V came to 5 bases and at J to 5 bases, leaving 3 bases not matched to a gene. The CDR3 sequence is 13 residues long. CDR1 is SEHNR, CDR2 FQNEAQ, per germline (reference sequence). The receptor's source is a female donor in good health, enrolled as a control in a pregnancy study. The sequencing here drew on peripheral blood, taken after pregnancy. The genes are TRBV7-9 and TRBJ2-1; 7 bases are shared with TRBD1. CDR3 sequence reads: CASSAGQDNEQFF. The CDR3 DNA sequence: TGTGCCAGCAGCGCAGGACAGGACAATGAGCAGTTCTTC.